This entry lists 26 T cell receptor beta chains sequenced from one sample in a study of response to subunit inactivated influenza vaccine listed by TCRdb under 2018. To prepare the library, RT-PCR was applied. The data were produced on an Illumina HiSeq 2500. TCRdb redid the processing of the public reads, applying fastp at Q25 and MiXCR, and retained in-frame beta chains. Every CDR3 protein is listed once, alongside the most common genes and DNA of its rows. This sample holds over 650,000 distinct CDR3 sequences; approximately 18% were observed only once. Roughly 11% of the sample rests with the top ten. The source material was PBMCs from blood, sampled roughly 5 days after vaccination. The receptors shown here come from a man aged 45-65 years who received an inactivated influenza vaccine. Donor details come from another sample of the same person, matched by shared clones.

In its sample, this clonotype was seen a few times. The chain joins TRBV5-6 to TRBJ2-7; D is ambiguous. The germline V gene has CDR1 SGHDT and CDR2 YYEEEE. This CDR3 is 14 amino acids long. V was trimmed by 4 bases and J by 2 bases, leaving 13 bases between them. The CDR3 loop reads CASSLKVSPYEQYF. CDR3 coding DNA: TGTGCCAGCAGCCTAAAAGTGTCCCCCTACGAGCAGTACTTC.

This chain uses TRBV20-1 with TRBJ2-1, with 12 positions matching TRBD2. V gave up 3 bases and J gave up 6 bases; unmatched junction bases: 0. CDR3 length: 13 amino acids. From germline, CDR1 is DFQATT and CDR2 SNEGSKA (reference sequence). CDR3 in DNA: TGCAGTGCTAGGACTAGCGGGAGCAATGAGCAGTTCTTC. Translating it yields CSARTSGSNEQFF.

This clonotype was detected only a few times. The CDR3 region has the DNA TGCAGCGTTGAAGCGGGGTACTATGGCTACACCTTC. This codes for CSVEAGYYGYTF. This rearrangement joins TRBV29-1 to TRBJ1-2; D is unclear. Germline V gene data show CDR1 as SQVTM and CDR2 as ANQGSEA. V lost 1 base and J 3 bases, leaving 6 bases between the germline ends. The CDR3 consists of 12 residues.

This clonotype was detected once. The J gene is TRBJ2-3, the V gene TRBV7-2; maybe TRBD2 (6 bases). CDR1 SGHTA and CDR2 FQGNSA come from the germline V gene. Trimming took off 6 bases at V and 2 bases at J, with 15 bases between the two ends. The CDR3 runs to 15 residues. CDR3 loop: CASRPPGLNTDTQYF. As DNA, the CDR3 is TGTGCCAGCAGACCTCCGGGACTCAACACAGATACGCAGTATTTT.

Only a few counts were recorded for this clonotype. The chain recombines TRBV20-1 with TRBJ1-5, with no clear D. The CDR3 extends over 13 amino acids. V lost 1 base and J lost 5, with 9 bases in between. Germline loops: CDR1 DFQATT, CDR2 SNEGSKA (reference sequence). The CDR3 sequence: CSARGSDYQPQHF. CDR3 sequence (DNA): TGCAGTGCTAGAGGATCTGACTATCAGCCCCAGCATTTT.

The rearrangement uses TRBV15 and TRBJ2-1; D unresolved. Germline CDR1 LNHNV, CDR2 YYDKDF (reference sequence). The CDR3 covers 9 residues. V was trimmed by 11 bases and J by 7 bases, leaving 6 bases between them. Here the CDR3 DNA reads TGTGCCGTGGGGAATGAGCAGTTCTTC. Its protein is CAVGNEQFF. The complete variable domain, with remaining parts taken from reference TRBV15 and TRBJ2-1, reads DAMVIQNPRYQVTQFGKPVTLSCSQTLNHNVMYWYQQKSSQAPKLLFHYYDKDFNNEADTPDNFQSRRPNTSFCFLDIRSPGLGDTAMYLCAVGNEQFFGPGTRLTVL.

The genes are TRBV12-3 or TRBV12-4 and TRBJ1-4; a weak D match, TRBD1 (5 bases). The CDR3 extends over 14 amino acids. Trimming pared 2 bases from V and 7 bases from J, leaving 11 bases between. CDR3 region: CASSLNKQGEKLFF. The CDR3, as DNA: TGTGCCAGCAGTTTAAATAAGCAGGGTGAAAAACTGTTTTTT.

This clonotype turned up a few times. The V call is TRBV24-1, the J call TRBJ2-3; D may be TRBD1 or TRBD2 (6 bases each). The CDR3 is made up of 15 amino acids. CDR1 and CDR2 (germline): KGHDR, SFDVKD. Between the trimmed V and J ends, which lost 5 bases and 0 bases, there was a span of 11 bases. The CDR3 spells CATSGGAISTDTQYF. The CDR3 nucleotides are TGTGCCACCAGTGGGGGGGCCATAAGCACAGATACGCAGTATTTT.

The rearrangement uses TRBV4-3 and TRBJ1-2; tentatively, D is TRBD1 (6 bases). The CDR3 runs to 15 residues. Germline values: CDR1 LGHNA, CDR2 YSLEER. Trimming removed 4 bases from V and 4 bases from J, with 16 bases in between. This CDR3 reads CASSLSRTATYGYTF. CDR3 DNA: TGCGCCAGCAGCCTCAGCAGGACAGCGACCTATGGCTACACCTTC.

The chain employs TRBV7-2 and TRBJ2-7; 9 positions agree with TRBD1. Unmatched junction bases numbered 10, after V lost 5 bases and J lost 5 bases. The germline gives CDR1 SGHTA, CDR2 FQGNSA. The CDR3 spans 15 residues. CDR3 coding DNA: TGTGCCAGCAGCCCGTTCCCGGGACAGGGCAACGAGCAGTACTTC. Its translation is CASSPFPGQGNEQYF.

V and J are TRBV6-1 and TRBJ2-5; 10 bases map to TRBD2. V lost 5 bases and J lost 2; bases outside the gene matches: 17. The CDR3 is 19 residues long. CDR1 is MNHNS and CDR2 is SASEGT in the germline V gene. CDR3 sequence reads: CASSTIALLTSGYQETQYF. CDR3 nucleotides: TGTGCCAGCAGTACAATCGCCCTCCTGACTAGCGGGTATCAAGAGACCCAGTACTTC.

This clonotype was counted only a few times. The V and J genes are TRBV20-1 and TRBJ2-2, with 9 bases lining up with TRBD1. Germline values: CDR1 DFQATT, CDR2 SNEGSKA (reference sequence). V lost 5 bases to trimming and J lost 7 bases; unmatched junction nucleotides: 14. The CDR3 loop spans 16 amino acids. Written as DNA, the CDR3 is TGCAGTGCTTATCATTCTTCGGGACAGGGAATCGGGGAGCTGTTTTTT. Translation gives CSAYHSSGQGIGELFF.

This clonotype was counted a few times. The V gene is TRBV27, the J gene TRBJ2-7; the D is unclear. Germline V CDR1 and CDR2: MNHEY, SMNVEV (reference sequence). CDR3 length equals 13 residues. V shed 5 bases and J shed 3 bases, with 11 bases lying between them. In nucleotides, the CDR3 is TGTGCCAGCAGTCACCCCGCACGCTACGAGCAGTACTTC. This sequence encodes CASSHPARYEQYF.

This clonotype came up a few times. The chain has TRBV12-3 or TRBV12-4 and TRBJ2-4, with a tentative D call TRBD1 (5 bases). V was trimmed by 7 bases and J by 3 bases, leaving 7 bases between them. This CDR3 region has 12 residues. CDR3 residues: CASKGNKNIQYF. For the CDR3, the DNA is TGTGCCAGCAAGGGGAACAAAAACATTCAGTACTTC.

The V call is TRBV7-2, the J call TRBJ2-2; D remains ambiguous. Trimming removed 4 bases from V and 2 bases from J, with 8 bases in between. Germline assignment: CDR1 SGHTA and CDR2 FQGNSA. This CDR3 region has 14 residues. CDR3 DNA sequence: TGTGCCAGCAGCTCTCGGCCCAACACCGGGGAGCTGTTTTTT. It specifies CASSSRPNTGELFF.

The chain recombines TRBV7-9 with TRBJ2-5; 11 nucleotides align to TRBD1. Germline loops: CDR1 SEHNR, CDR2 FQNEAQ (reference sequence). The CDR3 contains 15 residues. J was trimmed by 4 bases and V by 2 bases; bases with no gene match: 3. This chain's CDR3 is CASSLRTGGAETQYF. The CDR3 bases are TGTGCCAGCAGCTTACGGACAGGGGGCGCAGAGACCCAGTACTTC.

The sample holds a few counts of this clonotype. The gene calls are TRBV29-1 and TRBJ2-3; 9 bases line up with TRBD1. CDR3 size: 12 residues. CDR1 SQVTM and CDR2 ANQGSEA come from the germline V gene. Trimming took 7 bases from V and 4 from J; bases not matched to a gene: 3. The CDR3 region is CSGRDRADTQYF. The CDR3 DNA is TGCAGCGGGAGGGACAGGGCAGATACGCAGTATTTT.

As DNA, the CDR3 is TGTGCCTGGAGTGCAATGGGACTAGCGGGCCATGAGCAGTTCTTC. It is translated as CAWSAMGLAGHEQFF. This sequence joins TRBV30 and TRBJ2-1; TRBD2 agrees at 12 bases. Germline CDR1 is GTSNPN and CDR2 is SVGIG (reference sequence). This CDR3 is 15 amino acids long. J gave up 8 bases and V 1 base, and 6 bases lay outside the gene matches.

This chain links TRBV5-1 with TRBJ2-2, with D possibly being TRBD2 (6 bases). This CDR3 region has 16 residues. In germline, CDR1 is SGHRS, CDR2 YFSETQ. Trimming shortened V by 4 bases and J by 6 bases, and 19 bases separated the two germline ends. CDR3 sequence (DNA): TGCGCCAGCAGCCTTATCCCGGGGGATGGGTCCGGGGAGCTGTTTTTT. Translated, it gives CASSLIPGDGSGELFF.

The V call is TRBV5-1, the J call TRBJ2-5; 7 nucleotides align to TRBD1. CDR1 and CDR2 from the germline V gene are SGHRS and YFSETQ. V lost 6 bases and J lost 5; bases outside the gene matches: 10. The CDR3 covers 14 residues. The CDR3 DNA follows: TGCGCCAGCACCCGACAGGGCGGAGCGGAGACCCAGTACTTC. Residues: CASTRQGGAETQYF.

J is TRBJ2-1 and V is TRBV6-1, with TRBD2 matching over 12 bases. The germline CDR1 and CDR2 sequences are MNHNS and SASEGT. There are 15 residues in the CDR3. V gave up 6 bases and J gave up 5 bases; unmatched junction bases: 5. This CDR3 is CASRKWTSGDNEQFF. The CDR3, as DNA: TGTGCCAGCAGGAAATGGACTAGCGGGGACAATGAGCAGTTCTTC.

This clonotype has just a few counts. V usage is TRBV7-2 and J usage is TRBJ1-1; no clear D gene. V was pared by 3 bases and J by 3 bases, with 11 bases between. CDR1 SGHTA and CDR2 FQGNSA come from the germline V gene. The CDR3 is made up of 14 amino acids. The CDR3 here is CASSLRFVDTEAFF. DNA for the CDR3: TGTGCCAGCAGCTTGAGATTCGTCGACACTGAAGCTTTCTTT.

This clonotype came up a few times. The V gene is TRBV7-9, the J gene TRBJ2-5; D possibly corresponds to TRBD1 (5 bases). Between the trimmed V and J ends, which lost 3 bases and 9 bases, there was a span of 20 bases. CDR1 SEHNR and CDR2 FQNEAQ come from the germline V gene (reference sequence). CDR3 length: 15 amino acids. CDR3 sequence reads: CASSLGDRQSISQYF. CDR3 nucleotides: TGTGCCAGCAGCTTGGGCGATAGACAGTCAATTTCCCAGTACTTC.

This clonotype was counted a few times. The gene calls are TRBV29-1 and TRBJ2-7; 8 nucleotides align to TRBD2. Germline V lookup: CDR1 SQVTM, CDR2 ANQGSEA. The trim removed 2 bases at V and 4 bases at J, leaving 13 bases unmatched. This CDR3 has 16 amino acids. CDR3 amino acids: CSVEKRLAGGLYEQYF. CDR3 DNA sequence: TGCAGCGTTGAAAAGAGATTGGCGGGAGGACTTTACGAGCAGTACTTC.

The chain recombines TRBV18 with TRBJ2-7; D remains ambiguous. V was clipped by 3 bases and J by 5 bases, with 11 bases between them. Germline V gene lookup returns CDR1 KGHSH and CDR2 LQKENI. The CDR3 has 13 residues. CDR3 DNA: TGTGCCAGCTCACCGGGCAGTTCCCACGAGCAGTACTTC. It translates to CASSPGSSHEQYF.

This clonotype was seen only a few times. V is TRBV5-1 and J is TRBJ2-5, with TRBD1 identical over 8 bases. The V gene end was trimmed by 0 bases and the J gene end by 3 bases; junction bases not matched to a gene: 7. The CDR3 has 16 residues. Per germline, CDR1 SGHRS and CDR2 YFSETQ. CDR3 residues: CASSLDGRGQEETQYF. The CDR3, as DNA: TGCGCCAGCAGCTTGGACGGCAGGGGGCAGGAAGAGACCCAGTACTTC.